This T cell receptor (beta chain) was identified in a study of vaccination effects on CD4 cells after COVID-19. Assay used: immunoSEQ multiplex PCR; TCRdb lists only in-frame clones, some missing. The repertoire holds about 55,000 clones, with roughly 76% as singletons. Antigen-specific CD4+ T cells expanded by the ViraFEST assay with viral peptide pools were then sequenced. CD4+ T cell isolation took place after approximately 11 days of culture. No vaccinee had earlier SARS-CoV-2 infection, and nucleocapsid antibodies were negative. The table lists this clone with a few counts. The antigen is unknown. The sequence came from a human donor who received a COVID-19 vaccine. The specimen was CD4+ T cells from PBMCs cultured with SARS-CoV-2 spike peptides, collected before COVID-19 vaccination.

This chain's CDR3 is CASSMGPSYNSPLHF. The CDR3 bases are TGTGCCAGTAGTATGGGACCGTCCTATAATTCACCCCTCCACTTT. This chain links TRBV19 with TRBJ1-6; TRBD1 is a possible D gene (5 bases). The germline CDR1 and CDR2 sequences are LNHDA and SQIVND (reference sequence). The V gene lost 3 bases and the J gene lost 1 base, with 7 bases spanning the gap. CDR3 length: 15 amino acids.